The rows below give T cell receptor beta chains drawn from one sample of a study of shared clonotypes between healthy human individuals. Some clones are missing from TCRdb's copy, which holds only in-frame ones; the method was immunoSEQ multiplex PCR. The table records approximately 740,000 clones, roughly 70% of them present only once. Sequencing used memory CD4+ T cells sorted from blood. The receptor source for this set is a woman in her thirties in good health. Each CDR3 is given with its conserved first and last residue. A D gene is named only where the DNA matches it firmly. Clone size is stated in some rows and not others, as once, few, many or a class when expanded.

NA | TRBJ1-1 | TRBV28 | NA | CASSLWATEAFF | TGTGCCAGCAGTTTATGGGCAACTGAAGCTTTCTTT
NA | TRBJ2-6 | TRBV7-9 | NA | CASSLGAQGANVLTF | TGTGCCAGCAGCTTAGGCGCTCAGGGGGCCAACGTCCTGACTTTC
TRBD1 | TRBJ1-3 | TRBV11-2 | NA | CASSTTGIGNTIYF | TGTGCCAGCAGCACGACAGGGATAGGAAACACCATATATTTT
NA | TRBJ2-2 | TRBV5-1 | many | CASSNAEITGELFF | TGCGCCAGCAGTAACGCCGAAATCACCGGGGAGCTGTTTTTT
NA | TRBJ2-1 | TRBV23-1 | NA | CASSQSSPRRSSYNEQFF | TGCGCCAGCAGTCAATCGAGCCCCCGGAGGAGCTCCTACAATGAGCAGTTCTTC
NA | TRBJ2-1 | TRBV7-2 | NA | CASSPSFQPYNEQFF | TGTGCCAGCAGCCCATCGTTTCAGCCCTACAATGAGCAGTTCTTC
NA | TRBJ1-1 | TRBV2 | NA | CASSEQGNAAFF | TGTGCCAGCAGTGAACAGGGAAATGCTGCTTTCTTT
NA | TRBJ1-5 | TRBV6-5 | NA | CASSYGHSNQPQHF | TGTGCCAGCAGTTACGGGCATAGCAATCAGCCCCAGCATTTT
NA | TRBJ2-3 | TRBV7-7 | NA | CASSLGSSGADTQYF | TGTGCCAGCAGCTTGGGTAGTTCCGGAGCAGATACGCAGTATTTT
NA | TRBJ1-5 | TRBV30 | NA | CAWSVRNNQPQHF | TGTGCCTGGAGTGTAAGGAACAATCAGCCCCAGCATTTT
NA | TRBJ1-5 | TRBV18 | NA | CASSQGRPGGNQPQHF | TGTGCCAGCTCACAGGGACGCCCTGGCGGCAATCAGCCCCAGCATTTT
TRBD2 | TRBJ2-7 | TRBV28 | few | CASSFSGTFYEQYF | TGTGCCAGCAGTTTTAGCGGGACTTTCTACGAGCAGTACTTC
NA | TRBJ1-2 | TRBV10-3 | NA | CAISELSQGGGYTF | TGTGCCATCAGTGAGCTTTCACAGGGTGGGGGCTACACCTTC
NA | TRBJ2-7 | TRBV11-2 | NA | CASSSNQGSLAGEQYF | TGTGCCAGCAGCTCAAACCAGGGGTCCTTGGCGGGCGAGCAGTACTTC
TRBD2 | TRBJ2-1 | TRBV5-1 | few | CASSLRTSGGSNEQFF | TGCGCCAGCAGCTTGCGGACCTCGGGAGGGAGTAATGAGCAGTTCTTC
NA | TRBJ1-1 | TRBV4-1 | once | CASSQEQRLNTEAFF | TGCGCCAGCAGCCAAGAACAGAGGTTGAACACTGAAGCTTTCTTT
NA | TRBJ2-7 | TRBV9 | NA | CASSVGANSYEQYF | TGTGCCAGCAGCGTAGGAGCGAACTCTTACGAGCAGTACTTC
NA | TRBJ1-1 | TRBV30 | NA | CASTLNTEAFF | TGTGCCTCTACCCTTAACACTGAAGCTTTCTTT
TRBD1 | TRBJ2-7 | TRBV5-1 | NA | CASSPGTGGLEQYF | TGCGCCAGCAGCCCCGGGACAGGGGGGCTAGAGCAGTACTTC
NA | TRBJ1-1 | TRBV7-9 | NA | CASSLGKNTEAFF | TGTGCCAGCAGCTTGGGGAAGAACACTGAAGCTTTCTTT
TRBD1 | TRBJ1-2 | TRBV27 | NA | CASSAAGGGNYGYTF | TGTGCCAGCAGTGCCGCAGGGGGAGGCAACTATGGCTACACCTTC
NA | TRBJ2-7 | TRBV19 | NA | CASSISGEGPYEQYF | TGTGCCAGTAGTATATCCGGGGAAGGCCCCTACGAGCAGTACTTC
TRBD2 | TRBJ2-7 | TRBV5-1 | NA | CASSPQRESYEQYF | TGCGCCAGCAGCCCGCAGCGGGAGTCTTACGAGCAGTACTTC
NA | TRBJ2-2 | TRBV9 | many | CASSFSVYGHGELFF | TGTGCCAGCAGCTTTAGCGTTTACGGCCACGGGGAGCTGTTTTTT
NA | TRBJ1-2 | TRBV5-6 | once | CASSPGEARGYTF | TGTGCCAGCAGTCCTGGGGAGGCGAGGGGCTACACCTTC
NA | TRBJ2-3 | TRBV19 | few | CASSTRMGDTQYF | TGTGCCAGTAGTACGCGAATGGGAGATACGCAGTATTTT
NA | TRBJ2-6 | TRBV19 | NA | CASMPSGANVLTF | TGTGCCAGTATGCCCTCTGGGGCCAACGTCCTGACTTTC
NA | TRBJ2-5 | TRBV5-1 | NA | CASSLGGLQQETQYF | TGCGCCAGCAGCTTGGGGGGACTCCAACAAGAGACCCAGTACTTC
TRBD1 | TRBJ2-7 | TRBV6-6 | NA | CASRRDRNGEQYF | TGTGCCAGCAGGCGGGACAGGAACGGCGAGCAGTACTTC